The present T cell receptor (beta chain) was sequenced within a study of cytomegalovirus exposure and HLA in healthy donors. This clone was counted a few times. Its specificity is unknown. Likely unrecorded immune exposures existed in these nominally healthy donors. Study-level findings and limits: It was assumed in the presence/absence analyses that sequencing depth was roughly uniform across donors. Earlier analysis looked at TCR beta V segments, and most were productive about 87% or about 30% of the time.

Germline V lookup: CDR1 MNHNS, CDR2 SASEGT. The CDR3 is made up of 15 amino acids. J was trimmed by 4 bases and V by 0 bases; bases with no gene match: 3. In the PCR, 60 Vbeta and 13 Jbeta primers were used. Some clones are missing from TCRdb's copy, which holds only in-frame ones; the method was immunoSEQ multiplex PCR. The sample yields over 150,000 clones, about four fifths seen once. The origin of this receptor is a man aged 30 to 39 in good health and CMV-seronegative. Sequencing was performed on PBMCs. The chain employs TRBV6-1 and TRBJ1-1, with 9 bases fitting TRBD1. CDR3 sequence reads: CASSEAGQGGTEAFF. The CDR3 DNA sequence: TGTGCCAGCAGTGAAGCGGGACAGGGAGGCACTGAAGCTTTCTTT.